This entry features one T cell receptor beta chain sequence. This clonotype was picked up many times. What this receptor recognizes is not known. No base qualities exist here, and no much larger clone lies one base off it. The germline V gene gives CDR1 as SQVTM and CDR2 as ANQGSEA. V is pared back by 3 bases and J by 3 bases, with 11 bases lying between the germline termini. The CDR3 goes from the cysteine to the phenylalanine over 13 residues. The kept DNA is CDR3 alone, 39 bases in frame from the first base. Library preparation used multiplex PCR. Reads for this sample came from an Illumina HiSeq 4000. CDR3 regions were amplified by Arm-PCR with iRepertoire HTBI primers to construct TCR beta libraries. Gel purification was performed on PCR products prior to sequencing. For the original study's pipeline: A total of fewer than 65 TRBV and 14 TRBJ segments were identified across samples and were used for gene usage analysis of CDR3 amino acid clonotypes. Filtered high-quality paired reads were merged into contigs using COPE and FqMerger. BLAST was used to align contigs to IMGT TRBV, TRBD and TRBJ reference genes, and CDR3 was defined according to IMGT. Any clonotype with a frequency above 0.1% was classified as a highly expanded clone. Shannon entropy served as the measure of repertoire diversity, while the Gini coefficient captured V-J evenness. Clonotypes shared by more than one individual were considered public. In TCRdb, the public reads were trimmed at Q25 with fastp and aligned with MiXCR, with productive beta chains retained. Each entry is one CDR3 protein sequence, shown with its most common DNA and genes. The V and J calls and clone size are TCRdb's, not the authors'. The sample data list around 250,000 distinct CDR3 sequences, and 18% of these were observed just once. 14% of the sample is in the top ten clones.

This entry is derived from a study of regulatory T cells in long-lasting Graves disease (dated by TCRdb to the early 2020s). For context, the study as a whole: Newly diagnosed Graves' disease patients had taken antithyroid drugs for less than 3 months. Persistent Graves' disease patients were compared with newly diagnosed Graves' disease patients by peripheral blood TCR sequencing and RNA sequencing. The study took place in China and was registered as a clinical trial. A total of 33 samples underwent TCR sequencing, from roughly 13 patients with persistent Graves' disease and some 20 patients with newly diagnosed Graves' disease.

General study outcomes and caveats: Only peripheral blood was studied, because thyroid tissue, the primary lesion, was inaccessible. Compared with newly diagnosed patients, persistent Graves' disease patients had lower TCR Shannon entropy and fewer highly expanded clones, which suggests clonal expansion. Persistent disease showed preferential use of TRBV28, TRBJ1-2 and TRBJ2-5, whereas newly diagnosed disease favored TRBV20-1 and TRBJ2-1. Sequencing and analysis were restricted to the TCR beta chain. A larger number of public clonotypes was shared among persistent patients (more than 2,500) than among newly diagnosed patients (about 990). The small sample size was acknowledged by the authors as a limitation that may reduce accuracy.

The meaning of the sample's time point label: newly diagnosed GD, antithyroid drugs for less than 3 months. For both TCR sequencing and RNA sequencing, RNA was extracted from PBMCs in TRIzol. The diagnosis of Graves' disease was made according to American Thyroid Association guidelines. Patients for the study were recruited at an endocrinology department in Xi'an, China. Each patient gave about 10 milliliters of peripheral blood, collected in an EDTA anticoagulant tube. Ficoll Paque Plus density gradient separation was used to isolate PBMCs, and no further T cell sorting was done. An Agilent 2100 Bioanalyzer and agarose gel were used to check RNA quality, while a NanoDrop 2000 measured RNA concentration. The sample also formed part of further work on T cells in Graves' hyperthyroidism and ophthalmopathy. The second study also describes: Stable Graves' hyperthyroidism was defined as no progression to ophthalmopathy during 18 months of follow-up. Hyperthyroidism patients were newly diagnosed, with disease duration under 2 months, and aged 18 to 65 years. Patients with uncontrolled infections, other autoimmune diseases, pregnancy or lactation were excluded. Diagnoses relied on clinical symptoms, serum thyroxine and TRAb, thyroid ultrasound and orbital computed tomography. The first round of RT-PCR for the TCR CDR3 was performed with the HTBI primer set and the Qiagen OneStep RT-PCR kit. Blood samples also contained most of the expanded thyroid clonotypes (frequency above 0.001), which suggests that blood repertoires may reflect thyroid immune responses. In cross-validation, a model built on a 13 V-J signature told ophthalmopathy apart from stable hyperthyroidism with 87.88% sensitivity and roughly 81% specificity, and in testing the same model reached 80%/75%. In validation, the model predicted progression to ophthalmopathy with over 60% sensitivity and 72.22% specificity, a median of 6.5 months before onset. To identify TCR V-J signatures that set the groups apart, the researchers used a discovery cohort of 90 to 100 patients, made up of 43 with Graves' ophthalmopathy and 57 with stable Graves' hyperthyroidism. An independent validation cohort of about 19 hyperthyroidism patients and more than 15 patients who later progressed to ophthalmopathy tested prospective prediction of ophthalmopathy. The roughly 90 discovery patients were divided at random into training and test sets in a 7:3 ratio. In more than five Graves' hyperthyroidism patients, the study also compared T-cell repertoires from thyroid tissue with T-cell repertoires from blood. After sampling, hyperthyroidism patients received methimazole starting at 30 mg daily, and ophthalmopathy patients received high-dose intravenous methylprednisolone. A second multiplex PCR round built the libraries, followed by size selection and purification. Paired-end sequencing of the libraries was performed with 100 bp reads on an Illumina HiSeq2000. SOAPnuke was used to process the raw data, throwing out any read that contained adapters or uncalled bases, had a mean Phred below 15, or lacked an exact constant-primer or identifier match. High-quality paired reads were merged with COPE v1.2.5, and unique nucleotide sequences were defined as clonotypes. MiTCR v1.1 was used to align the clonotypes against IMGT TRBV, TRBD and TRBJ reference segments. The analysis was restricted to V-J combinations with a frequency above 0.0001, which together covered around 99% of the repertoires. The TCS score was defined as F50 (clonal expansion) divided by E x V (chaos), with BLOSUM62-based TCRdist calculated between CDR3 peptides within each V-J. Welch's t-statistics and random forest reduced several hundred V-J features to roughly 13, which were used in a naive Bayes classifier (R e1071). Sample size was not statistically predetermined, and blinding of investigators to group allocation was not performed. The paper reports TCR Vbeta CDR3 sequencing of some 140 peripheral blood samples: 43 ophthalmopathy, under 80 hyperthyroidism and 17 progressor patients.

The rearranged segments are TRBV29-1 and TRBJ1-1; a tentative D call is TRBD1 (6 bases match). This clonotype originated in a woman aged 25-40 years with Graves disease. Donor details come from another sample of the same person, matched by shared clones. Specimen: peripheral blood mononuclear cells (PBMCs), collected at new diagnosis, from a patient treated with antithyroid drugs. The CDR3 reads as follows: CSVEGAGYTEAFF. The DNA sequence is given as TGCAGCGTTGAGGGGGCGGGGTACACTGAAGCTTTCTTT.